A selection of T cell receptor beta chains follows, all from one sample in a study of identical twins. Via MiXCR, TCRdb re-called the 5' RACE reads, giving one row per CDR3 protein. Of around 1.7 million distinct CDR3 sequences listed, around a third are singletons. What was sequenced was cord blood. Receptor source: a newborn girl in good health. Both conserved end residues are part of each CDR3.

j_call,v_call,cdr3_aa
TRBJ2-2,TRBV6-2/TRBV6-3,CASSYSYSGLAASNTGELFF
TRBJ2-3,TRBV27,CASSPHAGLAGFTDTQYF
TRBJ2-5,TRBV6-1,CASSDQGIWGQETQYF
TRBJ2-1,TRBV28,CASSGSMSGEQFF
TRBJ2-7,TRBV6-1,CDPGRPDNEQYF
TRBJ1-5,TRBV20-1,CSSIRGQSNQPQHF
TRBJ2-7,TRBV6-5,CASSRSRTGQYEQYF
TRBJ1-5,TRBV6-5,CATPFQPQHF
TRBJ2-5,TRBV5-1,CASSYDQETQYF
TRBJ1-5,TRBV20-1,CSAPLGRDQPQHF
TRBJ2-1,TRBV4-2,CASSQDVVSFNEQFF
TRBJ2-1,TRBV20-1,CSASRPATYNEQFF
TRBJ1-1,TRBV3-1,CASSPRDSSNTEAFF
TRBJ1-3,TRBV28,CASSFDHGNTIYF
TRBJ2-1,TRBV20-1,CSAREDGSLSYNEQFF
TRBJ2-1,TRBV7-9,CAWGLYNEQFF
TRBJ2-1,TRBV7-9,CASSPVGGYSYNEQFF
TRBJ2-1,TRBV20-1,CSARDRGGGPLNNEQFF
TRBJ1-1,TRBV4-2,CASSHRGTGGTNTEAFF
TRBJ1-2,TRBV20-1,CSAAEGTDGYTF
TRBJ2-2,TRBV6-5,CASSYLGGGGRNTGELFF
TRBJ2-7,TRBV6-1,CASRVTGTGRNEQYF
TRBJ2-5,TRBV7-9,CASSLGGLTLQETQYF
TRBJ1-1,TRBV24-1,CATSDFGETEAFF
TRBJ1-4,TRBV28,CASSLWGQFYEKLFF
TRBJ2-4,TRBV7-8,CASSLLSRTSVPYGQYF
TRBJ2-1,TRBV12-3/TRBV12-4,CASTGTSTNEQFF
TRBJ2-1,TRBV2,CASSEIALYNEQFF
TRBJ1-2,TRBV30,CAWSDFYGYTF
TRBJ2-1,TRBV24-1,CATSDPGRHYNEQFF
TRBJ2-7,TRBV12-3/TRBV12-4,CASSFGGQGYEQYF
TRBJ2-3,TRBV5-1,CASSPKTSGGTDTQYF
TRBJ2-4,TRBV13,CASSQTSGGQGYIQYF
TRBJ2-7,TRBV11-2,CASSPGPAQYF
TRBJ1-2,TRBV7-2,CASSLAPGQGWGYTF
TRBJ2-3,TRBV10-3,CAISEPPTSGGPDTQYF
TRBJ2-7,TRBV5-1,CASSLARTLDYEQYF
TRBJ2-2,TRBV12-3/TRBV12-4,CASSLRQGKLFF
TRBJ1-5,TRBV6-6,CASSYRMDSNQPQHF
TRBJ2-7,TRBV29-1,CSVEGDRVPYEQYF
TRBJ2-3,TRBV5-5,CASSHRTSGSPITDTQYF
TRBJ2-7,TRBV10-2,CASSPLGNEQYF
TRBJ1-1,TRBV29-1,CSALKVNTEAFF
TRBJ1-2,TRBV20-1,CSARGQGAVGYTF
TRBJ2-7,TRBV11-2,CASSLITGEQYF
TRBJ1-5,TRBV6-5,CASSYSVYSNQPQHF